A single sample gave rise to the 21 T cell receptor beta chains below, sequenced in a study of T cells after posttransplantation cyclophosphamide. Cyclophosphamide on days +3 and +4 followed busulfan-fludarabine conditioning and a marrow graft. The protocol was immunoSEQ multiplex PCR, while the TCRdb copy is restricted to in-frame clones and leaves out a portion. The specimen has 10,000 to 13,000 clones, none found just once. The specimen was PBMCs, collected after allogeneic stem cell transplant with posttransplant cyclophosphamide. These receptors all come from a female patient between 35 and 55 years old who received an allogeneic stem cell transplant from a related donor, was CMV-positive, and had no GVHD. Some T cells could come from the graft donor.

Ten or more counts support this clone. This chain links TRBV2 with TRBJ2-1; TRBD2 agrees at 10 bases. The CDR3 has 15 amino acids. The V gene end was trimmed by 5 bases and the J gene end by 7 bases; junction bases not matched to a gene: 8. Germline assignment: CDR1 SNHLY and CDR2 FYNNEI. The CDR3, as DNA: TGTGCCAGCAGTTACCTAGCGGGAGCCGGAAATGAGCAGTTCTTC. Translation: CASSYLAGAGNEQFF.

This clone showed up many times. The CDR3 protein is CASSLSPAYNEQFF. In DNA form, the CDR3 reads TGCGCCAGCAGCTTGTCCCCAGCCTACAATGAGCAGTTCTTC. This chain uses TRBV5-1 with TRBJ2-1; D remains unclear. This CDR3 contains 14 residues. The V end was cut by 1 base, the J end by 2 bases, with 7 bases between. CDR1 and CDR2 (germline): SGHRS, YFSETQ. Complete variable domain (other parts from reference TRBV5-1 and TRBJ2-1): KAGVTQTPRYLIKTRGQQVTLSCSPISGHRSVSWYQQTPGQGLQFLFEYFSETQRNKGNFPGRFSGRQFSNSRSEMNVSTLELGDSALYLCASSLSPAYNEQFFGPGTRLTVL.

At least ten counts were recorded for this clone. This chain connects TRBV12-5 to TRBJ1-1; perhaps TRBD1 as D (6 bases). In germline, CDR1 is LGHNT, CDR2 FRNRAP. Trimming removed 0 bases from V and 11 bases from J, with 31 bases in between. The CDR3 is 19 residues long. CDR3 in amino acids: CASGLVLGQGNAVGPSAFF. DNA of the CDR3: TGTGCTAGTGGTTTGGTACTTGGGCAGGGGAACGCGGTTGGGCCCTCGGCTTTCTTT. Complete variable domain (other parts from reference TRBV12-5 and TRBJ1-1): DARVTQTPRHKVTEMGQEVTMRCQPILGHNTVFWYRQTMMQGLELLAYFRNRAPLDDSGMPKDRFSAEMPDATLATLKIQPSEPRDSAVYFCASGLVLGQGNAVGPSAFFGQGTRLTVV.

This clone was counted at least ten times. This chain's CDR3 is CASSARGYTEAFF. CDR3 in DNA: TGTGCCAGCAGCGCCAGGGGTTACACTGAAGCTTTCTTT. This chain links TRBV9 with TRBJ1-1, with D possibly matching TRBD1 (6 bases). Trimming cost V 3 bases and J 3 bases, with 9 bases left between them. This CDR3 spans 13 amino acids. The V gene's germline CDR1 is SGDLS and CDR2 YYNGEE.

This clone was recorded at least ten times. The chain combines TRBV4-1 with TRBJ1-2, with 8 bases aligning to TRBD1. Germline lookup yields CDR1 MGHRA and CDR2 YSYEKL. This CDR3 is 17 amino acids long. V shed 3 bases, J shed 4 bases, and the junction held 13 bases outside the gene matches. This chain's CDR3 is CASSQDETGQGVYGYTF. In DNA form, the CDR3 reads TGCGCCAGCAGCCAGGACGAGACAGGACAGGGAGTCTATGGCTACACCTTC.

This clone was recorded at least ten times. The genes are TRBV4-1 and TRBJ1-2; the D gene is possibly TRBD1 (6 bases). This CDR3 has 14 amino acids. Germline CDR1 MGHRA, CDR2 YSYEKL. Trimming took 4 bases from V and 1 from J, leaving 10 bases between them. The CDR3 sequence: CASSRDNFNYGYTF. DNA for the CDR3: TGCGCCAGCAGCCGGGACAATTTTAACTATGGCTACACCTTC.

Ten or more counts support this clone. The J gene is TRBJ2-3, the V gene TRBV9; 8 bases align to TRBD1. CDR1 is SGDLS and CDR2 is YYNGEE in the germline V gene. The CDR3 loop spans 16 amino acids. J was trimmed by 3 bases and V by 0 bases; bases with no gene match: 6. The chain's CDR3 is CASSVGTGIYTDTQYF. The CDR3 DNA reads as TGTGCCAGCAGCGTAGGGACAGGGATTTATACAGATACGCAGTATTTT.

This clone was detected many times. This chain links TRBV9 with TRBJ1-5, with 8 bases lining up with TRBD1. Germline trimming cut 7 bases from V and 7 bases from J; bases unmatched to any gene: 7. Looked up from germline, CDR1 is SGDLS and CDR2 is YYNGEE. The CDR3 loop spans 13 amino acids. The CDR3 region has the DNA TGTGCCAGCTCCAGGGGGCAAGGACAGCCCCAGCATTTT. Its protein is CASSRGQGQPQHF.

This clone was seen ten or more times. V gene TRBV5-1 combines with J gene TRBJ2-1; 13 bases map to TRBD2. This CDR3 has 15 residues. V lost 7 bases, J lost 1 base, and 2 bases stayed unmatched. The germline gives CDR1 SGHRS, CDR2 YFSETQ. The CDR3 bases are TGCGCCAGCTGGACTAGCGGGAGTTCCTACAATGAGCAGTTCTTC. Protein product: CASWTSGSSYNEQFF.

Many counts were recorded for this clone. This chain connects TRBV7-9 to TRBJ2-2; no clear D gene. V lost 1 base and J lost 2, with 14 bases in between. Germline-derived CDR1 and CDR2 are SEHNR and FQNEAQ (reference sequence). This CDR3 contains 17 residues. The CDR3 DNA reads TGTGCCAGCAGCTTAGATCGGCTTAGCCGCAACACCGGGGAGCTGTTTTTT. This codes for CASSLDRLSRNTGELFF.

This clone was picked up many times. This chain uses TRBV4-1 with TRBJ2-5; 11 positions match TRBD2. V was clipped by 1 base and J by 10 bases; unmatched bases: 5. Germline-derived CDR1 and CDR2 are MGHRA and YSYEKL. The CDR3 has 14 residues. The CDR3 sequence: CASSQVGSGRDQYF. CDR3 coding DNA: TGCGCCAGCAGCCAAGTAGGTAGCGGGAGGGACCAGTACTTC.

This clone was found many times. The chain couples TRBV29-1 to TRBJ2-2; a weak D match, TRBD1 (6 bases). The germline V gene has CDR1 SQVTM and CDR2 ANQGSEA. The CDR3 has 15 amino acids. V was clipped by 0 bases and J by 1 base, with 9 bases between them. The CDR3 DNA reads TGCAGCGTTGAAGAGGGCAGGGGGAACACCGGGGAGCTGTTTTTT. Its protein product is CSVEEGRGNTGELFF.

This clone was observed many times. The rearrangement links TRBV9 to TRBJ1-5; 7 nucleotides match TRBD1. This CDR3 has 13 amino acids. Trimming took 4 bases from V and 4 from J; bases not matched to a gene: 2. CDR1 and CDR2 (germline): SGDLS, YYNGEE. The CDR3 coding sequence is TGTGCCAGCAGCCGGGACAGTAATCAGCCCCAGCATTTT. This translates into CASSRDSNQPQHF.

This clone was observed at least ten times. The V and J genes are TRBV6-1 and TRBJ1-6, with 7 bases that match TRBD1. CDR1 MNHNS and CDR2 SASEGT come from the germline V gene. The CDR3 has 15 residues. V dropped 2 bases and J dropped 10; count of bases not matched to a gene: 8. This chain's CDR3 is CASSERQGWWSPLHF. CDR3 DNA sequence: TGTGCCAGCAGTGAACGACAGGGATGGTGGTCACCCCTCCACTTT.

The sample holds many counts of this clone. The genes are TRBV5-1 and TRBJ2-2; TRBD1 might be the D (5 bases). This CDR3 contains 16 residues. V lost 1 base and J 0 bases, leaving 10 bases between the germline ends. The V gene's germline CDR1 is SGHRS and CDR2 YFSETQ. The CDR3: CASSLFTDTNTGELFF. The CDR3 region has the DNA TGCGCCAGCAGCTTGTTCACGGACACGAACACCGGGGAGCTGTTTTTT.

This clone occurred many times. The gene calls are TRBV27 and TRBJ1-2; 8 nucleotides match TRBD1. V lost 4 bases and J lost 4; bases outside the gene matches: 11. Germline values: CDR1 MNHEY, CDR2 SMNVEV (reference sequence). CDR3 length: 16 amino acids. The CDR3 nucleotides are TGTGCCAGCAGTTCAGGACAGGGTATTGTAGGCTATGGCTACACCTTC. This sequence encodes CASSSGQGIVGYGYTF.

The sample holds many counts of this clone. The chain uses TRBV11-2 and TRBJ2-1; maybe TRBD2 (6 bases). Germline CDR1 reads SGHAT; CDR2 reads FQNNGV. CDR3 size: 18 residues. V was trimmed by 5 bases and J by 5 bases, leaving 25 bases between them. This chain's CDR3 is CASSGRPGVWGGHNEQFF. The CDR3 nucleotides read TGTGCCAGCAGCGGGAGGCCCGGGGTGTGGGGTGGACACAATGAGCAGTTCTTC.

As concerns this clone: This clone may be a read error of a much larger clone one base away. V and J are TRBV29-1 and TRBJ2-5; perhaps TRBD1 as D (5 bases). The DNA end favors TRBJ2-7, so the J call may be wrong. The CDR3 covers 13 residues. The germline V gene has CDR1 SQVTM and CDR2 ANQGSEA. CDR3: CSVEPDNSHEQYF. CDR3 sequence (DNA): TGCAGCGTTGAACCGGACAACTCCCACGAGCAGTACTTC.

At least ten counts were recorded for this clone. CDR3 in DNA: TGTGCCAGCAGTTTTTATCCTTTAAGGGGTAGCACAGATACGCAGTATTTT. Translating it yields CASSFYPLRGSTDTQYF. The chain employs TRBV27 and TRBJ2-3, with D perhaps matching TRBD1 (5 bases). The CDR3 consists of 17 residues. Trimming left V 3 bases short and J 0 bases short, with 16 bases between. Germline loops: CDR1 MNHEY, CDR2 SMNVEV (reference sequence).

This clone was seen only a few times. The gene calls are TRBV6-6 and TRBJ1-1; D may be TRBD1 (6 bases). The CDR3 length is 13 residues. Germline V gene sequence: CDR1 MNHNY, CDR2 SVGAGI (reference sequence). The V end was cut by 6 bases, the J end by 6 bases, with 14 bases between. This CDR3 reads CASSLDRPPEAFF. The CDR3 DNA sequence: TGTGCCAGCAGCCTAGACAGGCCACCTGAAGCTTTCTTT.

This clone was detected many times. The chain carries TRBV7-9 and TRBJ2-1; D uncertain. CDR1 and CDR2 from the germline V gene are SEHNR and FQNEAQ (reference sequence). The CDR3 extends over 12 amino acids. The V end was cut by 1 base, the J end by 15 bases, with 13 bases between. The CDR3 DNA sequence: TGTGCCAGCAGCTTAGATCGTATGATACTGTTCTTC. Encoded protein: CASSLDRMILFF.